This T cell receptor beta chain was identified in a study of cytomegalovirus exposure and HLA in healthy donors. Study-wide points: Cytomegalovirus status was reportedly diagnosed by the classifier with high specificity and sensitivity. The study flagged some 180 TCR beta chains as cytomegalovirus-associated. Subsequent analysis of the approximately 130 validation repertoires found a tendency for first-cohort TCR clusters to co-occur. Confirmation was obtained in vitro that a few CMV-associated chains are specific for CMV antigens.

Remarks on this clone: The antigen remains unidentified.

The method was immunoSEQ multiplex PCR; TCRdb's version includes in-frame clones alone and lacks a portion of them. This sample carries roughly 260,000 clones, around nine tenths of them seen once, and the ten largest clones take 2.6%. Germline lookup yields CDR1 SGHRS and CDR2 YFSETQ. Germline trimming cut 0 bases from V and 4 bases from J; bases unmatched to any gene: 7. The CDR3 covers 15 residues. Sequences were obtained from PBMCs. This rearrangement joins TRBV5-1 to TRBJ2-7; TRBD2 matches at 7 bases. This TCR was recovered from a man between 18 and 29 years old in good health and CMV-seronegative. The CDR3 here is CASSLDLSGLYEQYF. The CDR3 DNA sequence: TGCGCCAGCAGCTTGGACCTTAGCGGGTTATACGAGCAGTACTTC. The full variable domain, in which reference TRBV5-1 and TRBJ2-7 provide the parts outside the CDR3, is KAGVTQTPRYLIKTRGQQVTLSCSPISGHRSVSWYQQTPGQGLQFLFEYFSETQRNKGNFPGRFSGRQFSNSRSEMNVSTLELGDSALYLCASSLDLSGLYEQYFGPGTRLTVT.